The rows below give T cell receptor beta chains drawn from one sample of a study of post-analysis software for immune sequencing data. TCRdb re-called the PCR reads through MiXCR, storing one row per CDR3 protein. The sample lists fewer than 550,000 distinct CDR3 sequences; 30% to 40% were seen once. Sequenced: blood. Receptor source: a girl aged 2-17 years with multiple sclerosis. CDR3s include the opening cysteine and the closing phenylalanine or tryptophan. D genes are given only for firm matches. Size is omitted from some rows. Given values are once, few, many or a class for expanded clones.

abundance | len | j_gene | d_gene | v_gene | CDR3nt | CDR3aa
. | 13 | TRBJ1-4 | . | TRBV28 | TGTGCCAGCAGCCCCCCTTTGGGTGGGAGACTGTTTTTT | CASSPPLGGRLFF
. | 12 | TRBJ1-2 | . | TRBV2 | TGTGCCAGCAGTGAAGGGGCTCGTGGCTACACCTTC | CASSEGARGYTF
. | 14 | TRBJ2-7 | . | TRBV27 | TGTGCCAGCAGTTTGTCCAGGGGAAACTACGAGCAGTACTTC | CASSLSRGNYEQYF
. | 14 | TRBJ1-4 | . | TRBV12-3/TRBV12-4 | TGTGCCAGCATGGTTCAGTCAGGGGCTGGGTGGCTGTTTTTT | CASMVQSGAGWLFF
few | 17 | TRBJ2-1 | TRBD2 | TRBV2 | TGTGCCAGCTCAAGGACTAGCCACGGGGGAGCCTACAATGAGCAGTTCTTC | CASSRTSHGGAYNEQFF
. | 14 | TRBJ2-7 | . | TRBV4-2 | TGTGCCAGCAGCCAAGCCCCCAGTGGCTACGAGCAGTACTTC | CASSQAPSGYEQYF
. | 13 | TRBJ2-3 | TRBD1 | TRBV12-3/TRBV12-4 | TGTGCCAGCAGTACAGGGGGATTCGATATGCAGTATTTT | CASSTGGFDMQYF
. | 17 | TRBJ1-1 | . | TRBV5-1 | TGCGCCAGCAGCTTGGACCCCCTCCGGACAAAGAACACTGAAGCTTTCTTT | CASSLDPLRTKNTEAFF
. | 18 | TRBJ2-6 | TRBD1 | TRBV27 | TGTGCCAGCAGTTTAGGGCAGGGGGTTTTCTCTGGGGCCAACGTCCTGACTTTC | CASSLGQGVFSGANVLTF
. | 16 | TRBJ2-1 | . | TRBV20-1 | TGCAGTGCCGCCGGTGGAGGGGCAGGGATAAACAATGAGCAGTTCTTC | CSAAGGGAGINNEQFF
few | 20 | TRBJ2-5 | TRBD2 | TRBV7-3 | TGTGCCAGCAGCTTAAAGTCAGCGGGGCCCCTTAGGGGTGTGATGGAGACCCAGTACTTC | CASSLKSAGPLRGVMETQYF
many | 11 | TRBJ2-7 | . | TRBV10-3 | TGTGCCATCAGTGGAATCTACGAGCAGTACTTC | CAISGIYEQYF
few | 13 | TRBJ2-7 | TRBD1 | TRBV20-1 | TGCAGTGCCATATGGGACAGGGATTACGAGCAGTACTTC | CSAIWDRDYEQYF
few | 12 | TRBJ2-2 | . | TRBV12-3/TRBV12-4 | TGTGCCAGCAGCATTGGGTACAAGGAGCTGTTTTTT | CASSIGYKELFF
. | 12 | TRBJ2-4 | . | TRBV4-1 | TGCGCCAGCAGCCAAGAGGCGAACATTCAGTACTTC | CASSQEANIQYF
once | 14 | TRBJ1-1 | . | TRBV5-1 | TGCGCCAGCAGCTTAGGACGGTCGGGCACTGAAGCTTTCTTT | CASSLGRSGTEAFF
. | 14 | TRBJ2-2 | . | TRBV5-1 | TGCGCCAGCAGACCTACTAGGAACACCGGGGAGCTGTTTTTT | CASRPTRNTGELFF
. | 19 | TRBJ2-3 | TRBD2 | TRBV20-1 | TGCAGTGCCTCAGAGGGACTAGCGGGGGCCCTCGGCTCCACAGATACGCAGTATTTT | CSASEGLAGALGSTDTQYF
. | 18 | TRBJ2-5 | . | TRBV7-9 | TGTGCCAGCAGCTTAGCGGCTCGGAGACAGACGCTCCAAGAGACCCAGTACTTC | CASSLAARRQTLQETQYF
few | 14 | TRBJ2-7 | . | TRBV20-1 | TGCAGTGCTAGTGCCCGGCAGGGCGGCCACGAGCAGTACTTC | CSASARQGGHEQYF
. | 14 | TRBJ2-1 | . | TRBV20-1 | TGCAGTGCCACGCCCCGGGGACATTACAATGAGCAGTTCTTC | CSATPRGHYNEQFF
. | 16 | TRBJ1-2 | . | TRBV7-2 | TGTGCCAGCAGCTTAGGAGTGGGGGGACCGGACTATGACTACACCTTC | CASSLGVGGPDYDYTF
. | 17 | TRBJ2-1 | TRBD2 | TRBV5-1 | TGCGCCAGCAGCCCCGGAACCGGGACTAGCGGGGTAAATGAGCAGTTCTTC | CASSPGTGTSGVNEQFF
. | 13 | TRBJ2-1 | . | TRBV7-7 | TGTGCCAGCAGCTTAATCGCTGGAAATGAGCAGTTCTTC | CASSLIAGNEQFF
. | 14 | TRBJ1-2 | . | TRBV3-1 | TGTGCCAGCAGCCAAGCGGCAGGTATCAGTGGCTACACCTTC | CASSQAAGISGYTF
. | 15 | TRBJ1-2 | . | TRBV7-9 | TGTGCCAGCAGCTTTGCGGAGGCCCCAGACTATGGCTACACCTTC | CASSFAEAPDYGYTF
many | 15 | TRBJ2-1 | . | TRBV4-2 | TGTGCCAGCAGCAGACCCGGGACATCCTACAATGAGCAGTTCTTC | CASSRPGTSYNEQFF
few | 15 | TRBJ2-7 | TRBD2 | TRBV20-1 | TGCAGTGCGGGAGGGACTAGCCACAGCTCCTACGAGCAGTACTTC | CSAGGTSHSSYEQYF
. | 15 | TRBJ2-1 | TRBD2 | TRBV27 | TGTGCCAGCAGTTACACTAGCGGGGCCATCAATGAGCAGTTCTTC | CASSYTSGAINEQFF
. | 12 | TRBJ2-1 | TRBD1 | TRBV7-8 | TGTGCCAGCAGCACGACAGGGAATGAGCAGTTCTTC | CASSTTGNEQFF
. | 14 | TRBJ1-4 | . | TRBV7-2 | TGTGCCAGCAGCGTTGGACAGCTTAATGAAAAACTGTTTTTT | CASSVGQLNEKLFF
. | 13 | TRBJ1-1 | . | TRBV29-1 | TGCAGCGTTGAAGTGCAGGTGGGGACTGAAGCTTTCTTT | CSVEVQVGTEAFF
once | 15 | TRBJ2-3 | . | TRBV12-3/TRBV12-4 | TGTGCCAGCGTCCTGATGGGGGGAGGAGCAGGGGCGCAGTATTTT | CASVLMGGGAGAQYF
few | 14 | TRBJ1-2 | . | TRBV19 | TGTGCCAGTAGGGGACGGAGAGCTAACTATGGCTACACCTTC | CASRGRRANYGYTF
many | 11 | TRBJ2-5 | . | TRBV7-2 | TGTGCCAGCACCCCCGGCGAGACCCAGTACTTC | CASTPGETQYF
few | 15 | TRBJ1-1 | TRBD1 | TRBV3-1 | TGTGCCAGCAGCCGACAGGGGCTGAGGGGCACTGAAGCTTTCTTT | CASSRQGLRGTEAFF
. | 14 | TRBJ2-4 | . | TRBV7-3 | TGTGCCAGCAGCTTAACGGGGGGTATGGACATTCAGTACTTC | CASSLTGGMDIQYF
many | 13 | TRBJ2-4 | TRBD1 | TRBV27 | TGTGCCAGCAGTCGGACAGGAGAAAACATTCAGTACTTC | CASSRTGENIQYF
. | 13 | TRBJ2-3 | . | TRBV20-1 | TGCAGTGCTATTTGGGGCGCAGGGGATACGCAGTATTTT | CSAIWGAGDTQYF
few | 15 | TRBJ1-2 | TRBD1 | TRBV19 | TGTGCCAGTAGGGATCGGACAGGGGGAAACTATGGCTACACCTTC | CASRDRTGGNYGYTF
. | 14 | TRBJ2-5 | . | TRBV10-3 | TGTGCCATCAGTGAGTCGACTAGTTTAGAGACCCAGTACTTC | CAISESTSLETQYF
. | 14 | TRBJ1-1 | . | TRBV12-3/TRBV12-4 | TGTGCCAGCAGTTTAGCTTCCTTGACAGGTGAAGCTTTCTTT | CASSLASLTGEAFF
few | 15 | TRBJ2-7 | . | TRBV9 | TGTGCCAGCAGCGTAGGAACTTCAGGGGCCGACGAGCAGTACTTC | CASSVGTSGADEQYF
. | 15 | TRBJ1-6 | TRBD1 | TRBV7-9 | TGTGCCAGCAGCTGGACAGGGGATTATAATTCACCCCTCCACTTT | CASSWTGDYNSPLHF
few | 15 | TRBJ2-3 | TRBD2 | TRBV19 | TGTGCCACCGAAAAGTCGCTAGCGGGTGGAGATACGCAGTATTTT | CATEKSLAGGDTQYF
few | 14 | TRBJ1-1 | . | TRBV7-9 | TGTGCCAGCAGCCTTAGTTGGGCGGGCAGAGAAGCTTTCTTT | CASSLSWAGREAFF
few | 13 | TRBJ2-5 | . | TRBV6-1 | TGTGCCAGCAGTGACAGGGACCGGGAGACCCAGTACTTC | CASSDRDRETQYF
few | 12 | TRBJ1-6 | . | TRBV12-3/TRBV12-4 | TGTGCCAGCAGTTCCACTAATTCACCCCTCCACTTT | CASSSTNSPLHF
. | 13 | TRBJ1-3 | . | TRBV25-1 | TGTGCCAGCAGGAGGGACTCTGGAAACACCATATATTTT | CASRRDSGNTIYF
few | 17 | TRBJ2-4 | . | TRBV4-1 | TGCGCCAGCAGCCGGGGGACGGAAATTTTAGCCAAAAACATTCAGTACTTC | CASSRGTEILAKNIQYF